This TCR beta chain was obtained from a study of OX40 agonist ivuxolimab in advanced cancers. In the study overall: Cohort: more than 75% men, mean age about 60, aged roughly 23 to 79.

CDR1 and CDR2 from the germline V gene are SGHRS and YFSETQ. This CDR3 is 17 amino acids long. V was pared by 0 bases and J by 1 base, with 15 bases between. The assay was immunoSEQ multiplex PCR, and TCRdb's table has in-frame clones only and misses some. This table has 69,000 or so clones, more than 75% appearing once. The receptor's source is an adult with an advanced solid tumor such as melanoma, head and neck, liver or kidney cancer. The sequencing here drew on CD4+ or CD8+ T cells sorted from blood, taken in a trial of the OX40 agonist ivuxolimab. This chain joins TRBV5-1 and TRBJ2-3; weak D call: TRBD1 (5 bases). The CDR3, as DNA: TGCGCCAGCAGCTTGGCCCCTCAGGGCAGAGGCACAGATACGCAGTATTTT. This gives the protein CASSLAPQGRGTDTQYF.